Each of the 29 T cell receptor beta chains below was sequenced from the same sample in a study of blood T cells in healthy people across ages. Alongside a J-beta primer mix, a sample-barcoded 5' primer served in a second PCR lasting about 7 to 12 cycles. One entry per CDR3 protein, called by TCRdb with MiXCR from the 5' RACE reads. The sample shows around 800,000 distinct CDR3 sequences, around 50% of them seen only once. The sample was blood. These receptors all stem from an elderly man in good health.

A few counts support this clonotype. The rearrangement joins TRBV5-1 to TRBJ2-1; the D gene could be TRBD1 or TRBD2 (6 bases each). Germline V gives CDR1 SGHRS, CDR2 YFSETQ. V lost 5 bases and J 3 bases, leaving 24 bases between the germline ends. This CDR3 comprises 18 residues. For the CDR3, the DNA is TGCGCCAGCAGGGCCCGGGGGCGAGGGTATTTGAGCTACAATGAGCAGTTCTTC. Translation: CASRARGRGYLSYNEQFF. The full variable domain, its missing parts supplied by reference TRBV5-1 and TRBJ2-1, is KAGVTQTPRYLIKTRGQQVTLSCSPISGHRSVSWYQQTPGQGLQFLFEYFSETQRNKGNFPGRFSGRQFSNSRSEMNVSTLELGDSALYLCASRARGRGYLSYNEQFFGPGTRLTVL.

V is TRBV29-1 and J is TRBJ2-5; TRBD1 aligns across 7 bases. The CDR3 contains 13 residues. The J segment lost 6 bases and the V segment lost 6 bases, leaving 10 bases of the junction unmatched. The germline V gene has CDR1 SQVTM and CDR2 ANQGSEA. The CDR3 protein is CSVGDSLKQTQYF. For the CDR3, the DNA is TGCAGCGTAGGGGACAGCCTTAAGCAGACCCAGTACTTC. The entire variable domain, with the rest obtained from reference TRBV29-1 and TRBJ2-5, is as follows: SAVISQKPSRDICQRGTSLTIQCQVDSQVTMMFWYRQQPGQSLTLIATANQGSEATYESGFVIDKFPISRPNLTFSTLTVSNMSPEDSSIYLCSVGDSLKQTQYFGPGTRLLVL.

This clonotype showed up just a few times. The chain recombines TRBV7-2 with TRBJ2-3; 16 bases match TRBD2. Unmatched junction bases numbered 4, after V lost 5 bases and J lost 2 bases. The CDR3 consists of 17 residues. Germline values: CDR1 SGHTA, CDR2 FQGNSA. CDR3 DNA sequence: TGTGCCAGCAGCCAGGGACTAGCGGGAGGGACCACAGATACGCAGTATTTT. Residues: CASSQGLAGGTTDTQYF.

Many counts were recorded for this clonotype. V is TRBV9 and J is TRBJ2-3; D may be TRBD2 (7 bases). V lost 0 bases and J 7 bases, leaving 18 bases between the germline ends. The germline V gene encodes CDR1 SGDLS and CDR2 YYNGEE. The CDR3 is 16 residues long. The CDR3 sequence is CASSVAGGGLRNTQYF. The CDR3 region has the DNA TGTGCCAGCAGCGTAGCCGGAGGGGGACTAAGAAATACGCAGTATTTT.

This clonotype was seen more than once but under ten times. V is TRBV20-1 and J is TRBJ2-1; 8 nucleotides line up with TRBD1. J lost 4 bases, V lost 3 bases, and 8 bases had no gene match. The CDR3 spans 15 residues. Looked up from germline, CDR1 is DFQATT and CDR2 is SNEGSKA (reference sequence). CDR3 DNA sequence: TGCAGTGCTAGCGGCGGGACAGGAGAGTACAATGAGCAGTTCTTC. It is translated as CSASGGTGEYNEQFF.

The CDR3 bases are TGTGCCAGCAAGGGGGAAGATGAAAAACTGTTTTTT. Translated, it gives CASKGEDEKLFF. This chain connects TRBV12-3 or TRBV12-4 to TRBJ1-4, with D maybe TRBD1 (6 bases). Trimming shortened V by 7 bases and J by 6 bases, and 9 bases separated the two germline ends. The CDR3 has 12 residues.

As regards this clonotype: Given a much more abundant clone one base away, this may be a read error. CDR3 loop: CASSHDRQVQANTGELFF. CDR3 DNA sequence: TGTGCCAGCAGCCATGATCGGCAGGTACAGGCGAACACCGGGGAGCTGTTTTTT. The rearrangement links TRBV14 to TRBJ2-2, with a tentative D call TRBD1 (5 bases). The CDR3 runs 18 residues. V was pared by 3 bases and J by 0 bases, with 17 bases between. Germline-derived CDR1 and CDR2 are SGHDN and FVKESK.

This clonotype was counted ten times or more. The genes are TRBV29-1 and TRBJ2-3, with D perhaps TRBD1 or TRBD2 (5 bases each). Germline V gene sequence: CDR1 SQVTM, CDR2 ANQGSEA. The CDR3 has 16 residues. Trimming shortened V by 0 bases and J by 1 base, and 14 bases separated the two germline ends. In DNA, the CDR3 is TGCAGCGTTGAAGATGGGACGGGGATAGGCACAGATACGCAGTATTTT. Amino acid sequence: CSVEDGTGIGTDTQYF.

The gene calls are TRBV28 and TRBJ2-5, with D possibly matching TRBD1 (7 bases). Looked up from germline, CDR1 is MDHEN and CDR2 is SYDVKM. There are 14 residues in the CDR3. Trimming pared 10 bases from V and 11 bases from J, leaving 26 bases between. For the CDR3, the DNA is TGTGCCATCCTCGCGGGACAGCTCTTATCCCAGCAGTACTTC. Amino acid sequence: CAILAGQLLSQQYF.

Only a few counts were recorded for this clonotype. CDR3 residues: CASSLSWTETQYF. CDR3 bases: TGTGCCAGCAGTTTATCCTGGACGGAGACCCAGTACTTC. V is TRBV28 and J is TRBJ2-5, with D uncertain. The V and J ends lost 1 base and 5 bases respectively, with 8 bases between them. The CDR3 extends over 13 amino acids. Germline CDR1 MDHEN, CDR2 SYDVKM.

V and J are TRBV29-1 and TRBJ2-2; 8 bases are a match to TRBD1. Germline-derived CDR1 and CDR2 are SQVTM and ANQGSEA. J was trimmed by 7 bases and V by 4 bases; bases with no gene match: 8. This CDR3 has 14 residues. CDR3 loop: CSVAWTGSIGELFF. CDR3 DNA sequence: TGCAGCGTTGCTTGGACAGGGTCGATCGGGGAGCTGTTTTTT.

V is TRBV12-3 or TRBV12-4 and J is TRBJ2-1, with 7 bases fitting TRBD1. The CDR3 contains 14 residues. Germline trimming cut 5 bases from V and 3 bases from J; bases unmatched to any gene: 4. Here the CDR3 reads CASSPTGNYNEQFF. The CDR3 DNA follows: TGTGCCAGCAGTCCGACAGGGAACTACAATGAGCAGTTCTTC.

This clonotype was counted between two and nine times. V is TRBV29-1 and J is TRBJ1-4, with unresolved D. This CDR3 has 11 residues. Trimming stripped 4 bases from V and 8 bases from J, with 8 bases between. CDR1 and CDR2 (germline): SQVTM, ANQGSEA. The CDR3 DNA is TGCAGCGTTGGCGAGGGCGAAAAACTGTTTTTT. Residues: CSVGEGEKLFF.

This clonotype has just a few counts. This chain joins TRBV6-1 and TRBJ2-1, with D possibly being TRBD2 (5 bases). CDR3 length: 15 amino acids. In germline, CDR1 is MNHNS, CDR2 SASEGT. V gave up 1 base and J gave up 1 base, with 8 bases separating them. CDR3 residues: CASSEGAGSYNEQFF. In DNA form, the CDR3 reads TGTGCCAGCAGTGAAGGTGCGGGTTCCTACAATGAGCAGTTCTTC.

V and J are TRBV29-1 and TRBJ2-5; no firm D call. The assigned J gene may be wrong: the sequence end matches TRBJ2-7 better. CDR3 size: 12 residues. In germline, CDR1 is SQVTM, CDR2 ANQGSEA. Written as DNA, the CDR3 is TGCAGCGTTGTAGCTAGGGACTACGAGCAGTACTTC. It translates to CSVVARDYEQYF.

J is TRBJ2-1 and V is TRBV7-8, with 12 positions matching TRBD2. V gave up 0 bases and J gave up 12 bases; unmatched junction bases: 12. Germline CDR1 is SGHVS and CDR2 is FQNEAQ. The CDR3 sequence is 17 residues long. DNA of the CDR3: TGTGCCAGCAGCTTAGCCCCTAGCGGGAGGGCTTATCCTGGGCAGTTCTTC. Translating it yields CASSLAPSGRAYPGQFF. The whole variable domain, filled in from reference TRBV7-8 and TRBJ2-1, reads GAGVSQSPRYKVAKRGQDVALRCDPISGHVSLFWYQQALGQGPEFLTYFQNEAQLDKSGLPSDRFFAERPEGSVSTLKIQRTQQEDSAVYLCASSLAPSGRAYPGQFFGPGTRLTVL.

The rearrangement uses TRBV30 and TRBJ2-7; possibly TRBD2 for D (6 bases). The CDR3 length is 15 residues. Germline-derived CDR1 and CDR2 are GTSNPN and SVGIG (reference sequence). Trimming stripped 3 bases from V and 4 bases from J, with 19 bases between. The DNA of the CDR3 is TGTGCCTGGAGCCTTGGACGCGGGGCGGGGTACGAGCAGTACTTC. Residues: CAWSLGRGAGYEQYF.

The chain links TRBV20-1 to TRBJ2-7; 8 positions match TRBD2. The CDR3 has 17 residues. Germline trimming cut 3 bases from V and 0 bases from J; bases unmatched to any gene: 13. Germline V gene sequence: CDR1 DFQATT, CDR2 SNEGSKA (reference sequence). The CDR3 region is CSASDPGGGRSSYEQYF. The CDR3 DNA follows: TGCAGTGCTAGCGACCCTGGCGGCGGGAGGAGCTCCTACGAGCAGTACTTC.

The table lists this clonotype with many counts. CDR3 sequence: CASSSGTGDYGYTF. CDR3 sequence (DNA): TGTGCCAGCAGCTCCGGGACAGGGGACTATGGCTACACCTTC. The chain joins TRBV7-3 to TRBJ1-2, with 10 bases matching TRBD1. There are 14 residues in the CDR3. Trimming removed 4 bases from V and 3 bases from J; junction bases left unmatched: 2. The V gene's germline CDR1 is SGHTA and CDR2 FQGTGA.

This clonotype was counted once. A junction end diverges from the germline sequence, so it may reflect a read error. The rearrangement links TRBV6-6 to TRBJ2-1, with D perhaps matching TRBD2 (5 bases). This CDR3 comprises 16 residues. Germline V gene lookup returns CDR1 MNHNY and CDR2 SVGAGI (reference sequence). For the CDR3, the DNA is TGTGCCAGCAGTTACCCTACTGGGAGCTCCTACAGTGAGCAGTTCTTC. It is translated as CASSYPTGSSYSEQFF.

V gene TRBV6-2 or TRBV6-3 combines with J gene TRBJ1-2, with TRBD1 identical over 8 bases. The ends lost 6 bases at V and 6 bases at J; junction bases unmatched: 9. The germline gives CDR1 MNHEY, CDR2 SVGEGT. The CDR3 is made up of 14 amino acids. In nucleotides, the CDR3 is TGTGCCAGCAGCCGAACGGACAGGGTGAATGGCTACACCTTC. Translated: CASSRTDRVNGYTF.

The rearrangement uses TRBV7-2 and TRBJ1-3; D is undetermined. The CDR3 consists of 15 residues. Germline V gene lookup returns CDR1 SGHTA and CDR2 FQGNSA. Trimming removed 4 bases from V and 4 bases from J, with 14 bases in between. For the CDR3, the DNA is TGTGCCAGCAGCTCCGCACTGGGGTCCGGAAACACCATATATTTT. Amino acids: CASSSALGSGNTIYF. The complete variable domain, with remaining parts taken from reference TRBV7-2 and TRBJ1-3, reads GAGVSQSPSNKVTEKGKDVELRCDPISGHTALYWYRQSLGQGLEFLIYFQGNSAPDKSGLPSDRFSAERTGGSVSTLTIQRTQQEDSAVYLCASSSALGSGNTIYFGEGSWLTVV.

The V and J genes are TRBV20-1 and TRBJ2-7; 9 positions agree with TRBD2. Germline V lookup: CDR1 DFQATT, CDR2 SNEGSKA (reference sequence). Trimming at V came to 0 bases and at J to 0 bases, leaving 6 bases not matched to a gene. The CDR3 extends over 16 amino acids. The CDR3 loop reads CSARDGSSGTSYEQYF. The CDR3 DNA follows: TGCAGTGCTAGAGATGGGTCTAGCGGGACCTCCTACGAGCAGTACTTC.

The CDR3 sequence is CAAGQTNSGANVLTF. The CDR3, as DNA: TGTGCCGCGGGACAGACAAACTCTGGGGCCAACGTCCTGACTTTC. The chain combines TRBV10-3 with TRBJ2-6, with a tentative D call TRBD1 (7 bases). The CDR3 contains 15 residues. Looked up from germline, CDR1 is ENHRY and CDR2 is SYGVKD. With 11 bases removed from V and 0 bases from J, the gap between germline ends came to 14 bases.

The chain's CDR3 is CASSLAGTSGIETQYF. CDR3 coding DNA: TGCGCCAGCAGCTTGGCCGGGACTAGCGGGATAGAGACCCAGTACTTC. The gene calls are TRBV5-1 and TRBJ2-5; 13 bases line up with TRBD2. The CDR3 has 16 amino acids. V gave up 0 bases and J gave up 4 bases; unmatched junction bases: 3. CDR1 and CDR2 from the germline V gene are SGHRS and YFSETQ.

The V and J genes are TRBV6-1 and TRBJ1-5; D uncertain. Germline lookup yields CDR1 MNHNS and CDR2 SASEGT. With 3 bases removed from V and 5 bases from J, the gap between germline ends came to 17 bases. This CDR3 is built from 16 residues. This CDR3 is CASSDLAGGLDQPQHF. The CDR3 DNA sequence: TGTGCCAGCAGTGACTTAGCAGGTGGACTGGATCAGCCCCAGCATTTT.

CDR3 in amino acids: CSARTPRRTRNTEAFF. CDR3 bases: TGCAGTGCTAGGACCCCGAGGAGAACGAGAAACACTGAAGCTTTCTTT. The rearrangement uses TRBV20-1 and TRBJ1-1; D is ambiguous. Trimming pared 3 bases from V and 2 bases from J, leaving 19 bases between. The germline CDR1 and CDR2 sequences are DFQATT and SNEGSKA (reference sequence). The CDR3 covers 16 residues.

This chain's CDR3 is CASSFTREGSTQYF. The CDR3 DNA is TGTGCCAGCAGTTTCACGAGGGAGGGTTCGACCCAGTACTTC. The gene calls are TRBV28 and TRBJ2-5, with TRBD2 identical over 7 bases. The CDR3 length is 14 residues. CDR1 and CDR2 (germline): MDHEN, SYDVKM. V lost 3 bases to trimming and J lost 7 bases; unmatched junction nucleotides: 8.

J is TRBJ1-5 and V is TRBV24-1, with TRBD1 as a possible D gene (5 bases). V gave up 4 bases and J gave up 2 bases, with 8 bases separating them. The CDR3 extends over 14 amino acids. Germline lookup yields CDR1 KGHDR and CDR2 SFDVKD. The CDR3, as DNA: TGTGCCACCAGTGAGGCGGGGCGCAATCAGCCCCAGCATTTT. Translating gives CATSEAGRNQPQHF.